This T cell receptor beta chain emerged from a study of cytomegalovirus exposure and HLA in healthy donors. Background on the study: Researchers previously reported finding about 110 million unique TCR beta sequences from 170 million or so T cells. Unique TCRs from HLA-typed donors, 80 million to 100 million of them, were held in an early data release.

Concerning this clone: Its antigen is currently unknown.

This CDR3 contains 12 residues. The V and J ends lost 8 bases and 10 bases respectively, with 15 bases between them. Germline V gives CDR1 MNHNS, CDR2 SASEGT. Vbeta (60) and Jbeta (13) primers were used in the PCR. This table comes from immunoSEQ multiplex PCR, and its TCRdb copy is limited to in-frame clones, with some not included. The data show just over 150,000 clones, 60% to 85% seen once. Findings and limits, study-wide: Per published accounts, TCR beta sequences correctly predicted the HLA-A and HLA-B alleles of most subjects.

J is TRBJ1-5 and V is TRBV6-1, with D possibly being TRBD1 (5 bases). The sequencing sample was made of PBMCs. The source is a woman under 40 in good health and CMV-seronegative. CDR3 residues: CASGGTAGPQHF. The CDR3 nucleotides read TGTGCCAGCGGAGGGACTGCTGGACCCCAGCATTTT.